A selection of T cell receptor beta chains follows, all from one sample in a study of CD8 T cells in ankylosing spondylitis. TCRdb used MiXCR to reprocess the 5' RACE reads, holding one entry per CDR3 protein. The sample holds 500,000 to 550,000 distinct CDR3 sequences, more than 9.5% seen once. Input material: blood, either unsorted or a sorted T cell fraction (not recorded which). These receptors were collected from a male donor with ankylosing spondylitis. Both conserved end residues are part of each CDR3. Each record gives: D gene, J gene, V gene, clone size, CDR3 DNA, CDR3 protein. D genes are given only for firm matches. Size values are once, few and many counts, or a class for expanded clones, and some rows have none.

TRBD1 TRBJ2-3 TRBV12-3/TRBV12-4 many TGTGCCAGCAGTCCCACAGGGGTTCTCACAGATACGCAGTATTTT CASSPTGVLTDTQYF
TRBD2 TRBJ2-1 TRBV5-6 few TGTGCCAGCAGCTTGTGGCGGGAGCGCTCCTACAATGAGCAGTTCTTC CASSLWRERSYNEQFF
TRBD1 TRBJ2-1 TRBV20-1 NA TGCAGTGCGCTGGACAGGGCAAATGAGCAGTTCTTC CSALDRANEQFF
NA TRBJ2-5 TRBV12-3/TRBV12-4 once TGTGCCAGCGGAGGGGCGATCCAGTACTTC CASGGAIQYF
NA TRBJ1-4 TRBV7-8 many TGTGCCAGCAGCTTAGCGCCGGCAGGGAGGCATGAAAAACTGTTTTTT CASSLAPAGRHEKLFF
TRBD2 TRBJ2-1 TRBV24-1 many TGTGCCACCAGTGATCCCGGGACTAGCGGGACCCGGCGACTGTTCTTC CATSDPGTSGTRRLFF
TRBD1 TRBJ1-1 TRBV20-1 NA TGCAGTGCTAGGTACAGGGGGAACACTGAAGCTTTCTTT CSARYRGNTEAFF
TRBD1 TRBJ2-3 TRBV19 NA TGTGCCACCCGAAGGGGACAGGGATCAGATACGCAGTATTTT CATRRGQGSDTQYF
NA TRBJ2-1 TRBV9 NA TGTGCCAGCAGCGTAGGGGTAGTCAGCAACGATGAGCAGTTCTTC CASSVGVVSNDEQFF
NA TRBJ2-2 TRBV11-2 many TGTGCCAGCATCCTAGGGCCGAACACCGGGGAGCTGTTTTTT CASILGPNTGELFF
NA TRBJ2-2 TRBV5-1 many TGCGCCAGCAGCTTGGTGTTGGGGGTCGGCACCGGGGAGCTGTTTTTT CASSLVLGVGTGELFF
NA TRBJ1-5 TRBV24-1 few TGTGCCACCAGTGACTCCCCGGGAGGGCCCCAGCATTTT CATSDSPGGPQHF
NA TRBJ2-1 TRBV7-2 many TGTGCCAGCAGCTCCAGGGCCTACAATGAGCAGTTCTTC CASSSRAYNEQFF
NA TRBJ1-5 TRBV28 few TGTGCCAGCACCCTGGGGAGGAATAATCAGCCCCAGCATTTT CASTLGRNNQPQHF
NA TRBJ2-1 TRBV29-1 many TGCAGCGTATCCGGGACACTCAGGAACAATGAGCAGTTCTTC CSVSGTLRNNEQFF
NA TRBJ1-5 TRBV27 few TGTGCCAGCAGTTGTCCCCGGGACGGTTCCTGGAGCAATCAGCCCCAGCATTTT CASSCPRDGSWSNQPQHF
TRBD1 TRBJ1-1 TRBV15 few TGTGCCACCAGCAGATGGACAGGGGTTCGGGACACTGAAGCTTTCTTT CATSRWTGVRDTEAFF